This entry features one T cell receptor beta chain sequence. The specificity of this receptor is unknown. Nothing much larger sits one base from this clone, and base qualities are not available. This entry comes from a study of OX40 agonist ivuxolimab in advanced cancers. In terms of the full investigation: Ivuxolimab was a fully human IgG2 agonistic monoclonal antibody targeting the costimulatory receptor OX40 (CD134). Intravenous ivuxolimab was administered to patients every 2 weeks at six dose levels: 0.01, 0.1, 0.3, 1.5, 3 and 10 mg/kg. The paper describes the monotherapy dose-escalation part (N of about 54 patients) of the phase I trial of ivuxolimab. The purpose of peripheral TCRbeta sequencing was to test whether ivuxolimab changed TCR sequence diversity and led to clonal T-cell expansion. Of the roughly 52 dose-escalation patients, hepatocellular carcinoma was present in around 20, melanoma in roughly 15, renal cell carcinoma in 9 and head and neck cancer in 9. Patients were allowed to have had prior anti-PD-1, anti-PD-L1 or anti-CTLA-4 therapy, and roughly two fifths of the dose-escalation patients had been treated with checkpoint inhibitors. In the dose-escalation cohort, roughly 80% of patients were male, and the mean age was approximately 55 years, with a range of roughly 20 to 80. Partial responses were achieved by three dose-escalation patients, of whom one had hepatocellular carcinoma and two had cutaneous melanoma.

Genomic DNA was extracted from sorted cells for sequencing of the TCRbeta CDR3 region. The immunoSEQ Assay was used for sequencing of TCRbeta CDR3 regions. Entries here come from immuneACCESS through TCRdb and include only in-frame sequences with V and J called. Some clones fail to appear in such tables; in the studies checked, an unresolved V gene covers under half of the shortfall, and the cause of the remainder is unknown. The sample table lists around 69,000 clones, around 83% of them with a count of one. The ten biggest clones cover 0.6% to 0.8% of the sample. Patients with a history of autoimmune disease or receiving systemic immunosuppression were excluded from the trial. Peripheral blood for TCR sequencing was collected from all dose cohorts at baseline, on cycle 4 day 1, and on cycle 7 day 1. The samples were taken from a phase I, first-in-human, multicenter, open-label dose-escalation trial of ivuxolimab. Adults with locally advanced or metastatic melanoma, renal cell carcinoma, hepatocellular carcinoma or head and neck squamous cell carcinoma were enrolled in the trial. Before TCR sequencing, CD4+ T cells and CD8+ T cells were sorted from peripheral blood as separate populations.

Overall results and qualifications from the work: In partial responders in the 0.1-3.0 mg/kg groups, normalized peripheral clonal expansion was found to be among the lowest, especially among CD8+ T cells. Low levels of normalized T-cell clonal expansion were also seen in some nonresponding patients. After ivuxolimab, more expanded clones were found on average in CD8+ T cells than in CD4+ T cells. At doses of 0.1 to 3.0 mg/kg, clonal expansion of both CD4+ and CD8+ blood T cells was observed from baseline to week 6. The antigen specificity of the clonally expanded peripheral T cells was not determined.

This receptor was obtained from an adult with an advanced solid tumor such as melanoma, head and neck, liver or kidney cancer. The specimen comprised CD4+ or CD8+ T cells sorted from blood, sampled in a trial of the OX40 agonist ivuxolimab.

Here the CDR3 is given as CASSQDFAGNQETQYF. The nucleotide sequence is TGCGCCAGCAGCCAAGATTTCGCCGGGAACCAAGAGACCCAGTACTTC. The chain joins TRBV4-1 to TRBJ2-5; TRBD2 might be the D gene, on 5 matching bases. Trimming takes 0 bases from V and 0 bases from J, and the germline ends sit 11 bases apart. Spanning cysteine to phenylalanine, the CDR3 consists of 16 amino acids. Only CDR3 DNA is held: 48 bases, read in frame from base 1. In the germline V gene, CDR1 corresponds to MGHRA and CDR2 to YSYEKL.